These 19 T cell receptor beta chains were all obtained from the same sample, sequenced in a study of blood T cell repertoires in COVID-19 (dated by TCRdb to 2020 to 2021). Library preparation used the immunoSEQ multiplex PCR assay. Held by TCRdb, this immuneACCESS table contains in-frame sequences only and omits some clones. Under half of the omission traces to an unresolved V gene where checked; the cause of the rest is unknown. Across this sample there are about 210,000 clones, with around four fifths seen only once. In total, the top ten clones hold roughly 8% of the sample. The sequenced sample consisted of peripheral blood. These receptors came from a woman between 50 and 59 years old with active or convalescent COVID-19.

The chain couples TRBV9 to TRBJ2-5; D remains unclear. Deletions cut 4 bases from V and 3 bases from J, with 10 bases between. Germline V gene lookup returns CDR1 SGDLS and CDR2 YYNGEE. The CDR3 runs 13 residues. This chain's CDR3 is CASSPRPEETQYF. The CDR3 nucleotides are TGTGCCAGCAGCCCTCGTCCCGAAGAGACCCAGTACTTC.

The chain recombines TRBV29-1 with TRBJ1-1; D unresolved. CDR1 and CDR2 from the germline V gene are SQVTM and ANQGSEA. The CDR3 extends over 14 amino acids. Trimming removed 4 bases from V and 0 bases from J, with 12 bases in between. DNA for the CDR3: TGCAGCGTTGTCGGAGGAGGGATGAACACTGAAGCTTTCTTT. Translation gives CSVVGGGMNTEAFF.

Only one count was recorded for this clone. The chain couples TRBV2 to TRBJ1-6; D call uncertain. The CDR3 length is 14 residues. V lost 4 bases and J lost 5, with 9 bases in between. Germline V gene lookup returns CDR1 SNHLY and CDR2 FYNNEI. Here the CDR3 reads CASSGEADNSPLHF. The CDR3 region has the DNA TGTGCCAGCAGTGGGGAGGCAGATAATTCACCCCTCCACTTT.

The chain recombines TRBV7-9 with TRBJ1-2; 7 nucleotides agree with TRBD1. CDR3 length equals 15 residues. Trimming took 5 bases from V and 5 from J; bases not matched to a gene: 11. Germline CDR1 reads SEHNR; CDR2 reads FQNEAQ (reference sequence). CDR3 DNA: TGTGCCAGCAGCGACAGGGCCCGAACCTCGTATGGCTACACCTTC. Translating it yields CASSDRARTSYGYTF.

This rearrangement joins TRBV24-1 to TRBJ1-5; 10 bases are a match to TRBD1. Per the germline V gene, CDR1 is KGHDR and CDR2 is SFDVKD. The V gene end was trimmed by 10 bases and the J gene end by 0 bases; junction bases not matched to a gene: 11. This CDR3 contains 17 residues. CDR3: CATSTGGEGYSNQPQHF. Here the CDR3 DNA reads TGTGCCACTTCGACAGGGGGCGAGGGATATAGCAATCAGCCCCAGCATTTT.

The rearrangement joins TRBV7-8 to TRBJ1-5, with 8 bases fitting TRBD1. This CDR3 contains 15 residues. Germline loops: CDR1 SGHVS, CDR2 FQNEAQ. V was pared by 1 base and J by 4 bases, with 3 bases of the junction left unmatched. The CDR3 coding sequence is TGTGCCAGCAGCTTAGGGCAGGGGGCGAATCAGCCCCAGCATTTT. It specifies CASSLGQGANQPQHF.

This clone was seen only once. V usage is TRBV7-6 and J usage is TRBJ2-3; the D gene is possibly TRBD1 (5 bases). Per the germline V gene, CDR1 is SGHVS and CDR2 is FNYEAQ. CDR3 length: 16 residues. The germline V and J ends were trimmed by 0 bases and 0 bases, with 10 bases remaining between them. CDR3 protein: CASSLAPRASTDTQYF. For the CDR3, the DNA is TGTGCCAGCAGCTTAGCCCCCAGGGCTAGCACAGATACGCAGTATTTT. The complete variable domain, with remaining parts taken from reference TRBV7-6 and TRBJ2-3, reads GAGVSQSPRYKVTKRGQDVALRCDPISGHVSLYWYRQALGQGPEFLTYFNYEAQQDKSGLPNDRFSAERPEGSISTLTIQRTEQRDSAMYRCASSLAPRASTDTQYFGPGTRLTVL.

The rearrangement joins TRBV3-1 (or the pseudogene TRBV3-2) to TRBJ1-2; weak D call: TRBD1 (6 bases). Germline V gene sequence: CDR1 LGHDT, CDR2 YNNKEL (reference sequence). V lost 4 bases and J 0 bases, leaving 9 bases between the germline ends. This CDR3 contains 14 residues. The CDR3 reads CASSLRGSNYGYTF. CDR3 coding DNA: TGTGCCAGCAGCCTAAGGGGGTCTAACTATGGCTACACCTTC.

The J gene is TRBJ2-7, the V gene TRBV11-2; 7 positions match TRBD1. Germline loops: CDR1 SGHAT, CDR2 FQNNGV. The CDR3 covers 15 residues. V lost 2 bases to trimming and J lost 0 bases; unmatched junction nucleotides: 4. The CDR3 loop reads CASSLYRGSSYEQYF. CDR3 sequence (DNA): TGTGCCAGCAGCTTATACAGGGGAAGCTCCTACGAGCAGTACTTC.

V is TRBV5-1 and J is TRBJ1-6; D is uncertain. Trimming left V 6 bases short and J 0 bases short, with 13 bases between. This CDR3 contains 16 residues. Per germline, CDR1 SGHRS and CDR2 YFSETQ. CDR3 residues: CASTHRTHSYNSPLHF. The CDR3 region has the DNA TGCGCCAGCACTCACAGAACCCACTCCTATAATTCACCCCTCCACTTT.

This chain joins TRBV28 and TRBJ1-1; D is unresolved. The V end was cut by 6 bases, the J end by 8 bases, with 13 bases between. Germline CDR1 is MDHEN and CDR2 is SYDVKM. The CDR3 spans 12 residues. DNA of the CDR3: TGTGCCAGCAGGACACCGGGAGGGGAAGCTTTCTTT. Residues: CASRTPGGEAFF.

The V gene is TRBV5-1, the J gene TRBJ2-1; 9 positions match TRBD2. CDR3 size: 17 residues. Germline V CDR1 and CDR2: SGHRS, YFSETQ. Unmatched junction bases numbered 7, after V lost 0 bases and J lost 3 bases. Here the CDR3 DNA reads TGCGCCAGCAGCTTGGCCTTAGGGACTAGCTTCTACAATGAGCAGTTCTTC. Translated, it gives CASSLALGTSFYNEQFF.

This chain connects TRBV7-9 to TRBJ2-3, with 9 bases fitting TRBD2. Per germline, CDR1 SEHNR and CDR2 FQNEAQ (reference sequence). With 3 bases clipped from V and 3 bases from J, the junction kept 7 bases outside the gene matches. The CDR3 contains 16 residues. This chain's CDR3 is CASSLGLADSTDTQYF. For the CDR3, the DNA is TGTGCCAGCAGCTTGGGACTAGCCGACTCTACAGATACGCAGTATTTT.

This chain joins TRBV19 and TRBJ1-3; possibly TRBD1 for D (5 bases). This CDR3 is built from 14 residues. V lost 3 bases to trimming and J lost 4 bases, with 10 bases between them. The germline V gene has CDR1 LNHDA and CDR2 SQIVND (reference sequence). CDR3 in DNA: TGTGCCAGTAGTATTCAGGGTGGCGGAAACACCATATATTTT. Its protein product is CASSIQGGGNTIYF.

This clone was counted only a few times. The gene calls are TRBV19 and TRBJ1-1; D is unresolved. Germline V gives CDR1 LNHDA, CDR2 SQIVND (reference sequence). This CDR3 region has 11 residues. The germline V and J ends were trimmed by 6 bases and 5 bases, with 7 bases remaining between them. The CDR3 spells CASSGVTEAFF. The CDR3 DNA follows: TGTGCCAGTAGCGGGGTAACTGAAGCTTTCTTT.

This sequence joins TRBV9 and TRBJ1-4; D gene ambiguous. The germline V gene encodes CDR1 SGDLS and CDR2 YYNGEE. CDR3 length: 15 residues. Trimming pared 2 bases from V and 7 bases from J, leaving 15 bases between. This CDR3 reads CASSVPRPGGEKLFF. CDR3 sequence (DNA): TGTGCCAGCAGCGTGCCCAGACCGGGTGGTGAAAAACTGTTTTTT. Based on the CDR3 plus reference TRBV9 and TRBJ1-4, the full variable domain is DSGVTQTPKHLITATGQRVTLRCSPRSGDLSVYWYQQSLDQGLQFLIQYYNGEERAKGNILERFSAQQFPDLHSELNLSSLELGDSALYFCASSVPRPGGEKLFFGSGTQLSVL.

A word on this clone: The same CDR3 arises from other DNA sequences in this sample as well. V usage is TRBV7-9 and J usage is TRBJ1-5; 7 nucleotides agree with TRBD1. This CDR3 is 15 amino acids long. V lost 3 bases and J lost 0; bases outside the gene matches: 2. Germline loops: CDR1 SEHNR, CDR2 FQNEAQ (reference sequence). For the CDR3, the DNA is TGTGCCAGCAGCTTGGCAGGGGGTAGCAATCAGCCCCAGCATTTT. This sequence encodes CASSLAGGSNQPQHF.

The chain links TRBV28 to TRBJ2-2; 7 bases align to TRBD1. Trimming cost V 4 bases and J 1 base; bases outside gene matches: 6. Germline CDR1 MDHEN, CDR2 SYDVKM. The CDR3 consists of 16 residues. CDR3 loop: CASSSPGGWNTGELFF. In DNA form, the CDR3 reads TGTGCCAGCAGTTCCCCAGGGGGTTGGAACACCGGGGAGCTGTTTTTT. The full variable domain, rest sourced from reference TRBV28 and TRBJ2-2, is DVKVTQSSRYLVKRTGEKVFLECVQDMDHENMFWYRQDPGLGLRLIYFSYDVKMKEKGDIPEGYSVSREKKERFSLILESASTNQTSMYLCASSSPGGWNTGELFFGEGSRLTVL.

Written as DNA, the CDR3 is TGTGCCAGCAGTTACTCGAGTGACAGGGGCTACGAGCAGTACTTC. Protein product: CASSYSSDRGYEQYF. V and J are TRBV6-5 and TRBJ2-7; 8 nucleotides line up with TRBD1. V gave up 0 bases and J gave up 3 bases; unmatched junction bases: 4. Germline V gene data show CDR1 as MNHEY and CDR2 as SVGAGI. This CDR3 comprises 15 residues.